This is a list of T cell receptor beta chains from one sample in a study of spatial heterogeneity in lung cancer. TCRdb itself ran the 5' RACE reads through MiXCR, one entry per CDR3 protein. The sample has 16,000 or so distinct CDR3 sequences, 5.7% seen once; the top ten hold under 13%. This specimen was lung tumor tissue, taken at surgery. The receptor source for this set is a female donor with early-stage non-small cell lung cancer. The CDR3 runs from the conserved cysteine through the conserved F or W. The order of the fields is V gene, clone size, D gene, J gene, CDR3 protein, CDR3 DNA. The D gene is left open where the match is weak. The size field is filled for only some rows; it gives once, few, many or a size class.

v_call: TRBV7-2; clone_size: many; d_call: -; j_call: TRBJ1-5; cdr3_aa: CASSFSAIRWPQHF; cdr3_nt: TGTGCCAGCAGCTTCTCTGCCATCCGATGGCCCCAGCATTTT
v_call: TRBV11-2; clone_size: medium-sized; d_call: TRBD1; j_call: TRBJ1-1; cdr3_aa: CASSFWTGGTEAFF; cdr3_nt: TGTGCCAGCAGCTTTTGGACAGGGGGGACTGAAGCTTTCTTT
v_call: TRBV11-2; clone_size: -; d_call: -; j_call: TRBJ2-7; cdr3_aa: CASSFAGPYEQYF; cdr3_nt: TGTGCCAGCAGCTTCGCCGGACCGTACGAGCAGTACTTC
v_call: TRBV5-1; clone_size: medium-sized; d_call: -; j_call: TRBJ2-5; cdr3_aa: CASSLASRETQYF; cdr3_nt: TGCGCCAGCAGCTTGGCCTCGCGGGAGACCCAGTACTTC
v_call: TRBV7-8; clone_size: many; d_call: TRBD1; j_call: TRBJ2-7; cdr3_aa: CASTRQGSSTEQYF; cdr3_nt: TGTGCCAGCACCCGACAGGGCTCCTCTACCGAGCAGTACTTC
v_call: TRBV11-2; clone_size: few; d_call: -; j_call: TRBJ1-2; cdr3_aa: CASRTTGDYGYTF; cdr3_nt: TGTGCCAGCAGAACTACAGGAGATTATGGCTACACCTTC
v_call: TRBV4-1; clone_size: -; d_call: -; j_call: TRBJ1-6; cdr3_aa: CASSLREGDSPLHF; cdr3_nt: TGCGCCAGCAGCCTCCGGGAGGGAGATTCACCCCTCCACTTT
v_call: TRBV7-9; clone_size: medium-sized; d_call: -; j_call: TRBJ1-6; cdr3_aa: CASSPIQGNPLHF; cdr3_nt: TGTGCCAGCAGCCCCATCCAGGGTAACCCCCTCCACTTT
v_call: TRBV6-5; clone_size: many; d_call: -; j_call: TRBJ2-1; cdr3_aa: CASSNYGQGSYNEQFF; cdr3_nt: TGTGCCAGCAGCAACTACGGGCAGGGCTCCTACAATGAGCAGTTCTTC
v_call: TRBV27; clone_size: many; d_call: TRBD1; j_call: TRBJ2-7; cdr3_aa: CASSPTGEYEQYF; cdr3_nt: TGTGCCAGCAGCCCGACAGGGGAATACGAGCAGTACTTC
v_call: TRBV6-1; clone_size: -; d_call: -; j_call: TRBJ1-5; cdr3_aa: CASTPTNNQPQHF; cdr3_nt: TGTGCCAGCACTCCGACGAACAATCAGCCCCAGCATTTT
v_call: TRBV29-1; clone_size: many; d_call: TRBD1; j_call: TRBJ1-1; cdr3_aa: CSVWTPTGGVEAFF; cdr3_nt: TGCAGCGTTTGGACCCCGACAGGGGGGGTTGAAGCTTTCTTT
v_call: TRBV20-1; clone_size: medium-sized; d_call: -; j_call: TRBJ2-7; cdr3_aa: CSARAPGVGYEQYF; cdr3_nt: TGCAGTGCTAGAGCGCCCGGGGTAGGCTACGAGCAGTACTTC
v_call: TRBV11-2; clone_size: few; d_call: TRBD1; j_call: TRBJ2-3; cdr3_aa: CASSLGTGPDTQYF; cdr3_nt: TGTGCCAGCAGCTTAGGGACAGGGCCAGATACGCAGTATTTT
v_call: TRBV6-2/TRBV6-3; clone_size: many; d_call: -; j_call: TRBJ2-7; cdr3_aa: CASSYGGEQYF; cdr3_nt: TGTGCCAGCAGTTACGGCGGGGAGCAGTACTTC
v_call: TRBV4-1; clone_size: many; d_call: -; j_call: TRBJ1-5; cdr3_aa: CASSRQDGSNQPQHF; cdr3_nt: TGCGCCAGCAGCCGACAGGACGGTAGCAATCAGCCCCAGCATTTT
v_call: TRBV6-5; clone_size: many; d_call: TRBD1; j_call: TRBJ2-6; cdr3_aa: CASSPDRGPGANVLTF; cdr3_nt: TGTGCCAGCAGTCCGGACAGGGGGCCTGGGGCCAACGTCCTGACTTTC
v_call: TRBV4-1; clone_size: many; d_call: TRBD2; j_call: TRBJ2-7; cdr3_aa: CASSQELWPSGRYEQYF; cdr3_nt: TGCGCCAGCAGCCAAGAACTTTGGCCTAGCGGGAGGTACGAGCAGTACTTC
v_call: TRBV12-3/TRBV12-4; clone_size: few; d_call: TRBD1; j_call: TRBJ1-1; cdr3_aa: CASSLGQGAVAEAFF; cdr3_nt: TGTGCCAGCAGTCTGGGACAGGGGGCGGTGGCTGAAGCTTTCTTT
v_call: TRBV20-1; clone_size: many; d_call: -; j_call: TRBJ2-4; cdr3_aa: CSARDPSTGGNIQYF; cdr3_nt: TGCAGTGCTAGAGATCCTAGTACAGGAGGAAACATTCAGTACTTC
v_call: TRBV5-1; clone_size: -; d_call: -; j_call: TRBJ2-4; cdr3_aa: CTSSQTQGNAKNIQYF; cdr3_nt: TGCACCAGCAGTCAGACTCAGGGTAATGCCAAAAACATTCAGTACTTC
v_call: TRBV12-3/TRBV12-4; clone_size: -; d_call: -; j_call: TRBJ2-5; cdr3_aa: CASSLSGPQGNQYF; cdr3_nt: TGTGCCAGCAGTTTATCAGGGCCCCAAGGTAACCAGTACTTC
v_call: TRBV11-2; clone_size: few; d_call: -; j_call: TRBJ2-5; cdr3_aa: CASSRAGAGGETQYF; cdr3_nt: TGTGCCAGCAGCCGGGCAGGGGCCGGGGGGGAGACCCAGTACTTC
v_call: TRBV7-9; clone_size: many; d_call: -; j_call: TRBJ2-5; cdr3_aa: CASSLGFQETQYF; cdr3_nt: TGTGCCAGCAGCTTGGGGTTCCAAGAGACCCAGTACTTC